Sequencing of this TCR beta chain was carried out in a study of CD8 T cells in ankylosing spondylitis. Study results and caveats: Characteristic of ankylosing spondylitis blood, it appeared, was a TCR beta motif comprising several highly homologous variants.

The CDR3 totals 15 residues. With 5 bases clipped from V and 3 bases from J, the junction kept 4 bases outside the gene matches. Preparation of TCR beta libraries was done by quantitative 5'-RACE with molecular barcodes. MiXCR, run by TCRdb on the 5' RACE reads, gives a single entry per CDR3 protein. The repertoire holds 250,000 to 350,000 distinct CDR3 sequences, with approximately 8% as singletons. A few counts support this clonotype. The antigen remains undetermined. Sequenced material: blood, either unsorted or a sorted T cell fraction (not recorded which). This rearrangement joins TRBV12-3 or TRBV12-4 to TRBJ2-6, with 7 bases aligning to TRBD1. The receptor comes from a male donor with ankylosing spondylitis. The chain's CDR3 is CASSHRTGGANVLTF. CDR3 DNA sequence: TGTGCCAGCAGTCACCGGACAGGTGGGGCCAACGTCCTGACTTTC.